This passage covers 22 T cell receptor beta chains from one sample sequenced in a study of T cells expressing NK-cell markers. One entry per CDR3 protein, without DNA, is what TCRdb gives after re-calling the 5' RACE reads. With roughly 180,000 distinct CDR3 sequences in the sample, the ten largest clones hold less than 20%. The sequenced sample was blood T cells: a sorted CD56 or NKG2C T cell subset, CD4+ or CD8+ T cells, or bulk PBMC T cells (not recorded which). These receptors came from a woman aged 18-70 years in good health.

This chain connects TRBV6-4 to TRBJ2-1; TCRdb picks TRBD1, but there is no DNA to check that call. The germline V gene has CDR1 MRHNA and CDR2 SNTAGT. The CDR3 extends over 15 amino acids. The CDR3 protein is CASSDSWGRVGEQFF.

The chain has TRBV12-3 or TRBV12-4 and TRBJ1-2. The CDR3 extends over 14 amino acids. The CDR3 spells CASSSNVELYGYTF.

The V and J genes are TRBV5-1 and TRBJ2-5. This CDR3 region has 11 residues. Germline V gene sequence: CDR1 SGHRS, CDR2 YFSETQ. CDR3 amino acids: CASRLEETQYF.

V and J are TRBV5-1 and TRBJ2-7. CDR3 length equals 14 residues. CDR1 SGHRS and CDR2 YFSETQ come from the germline V gene. CDR3: CASSLEGTTYEQYF.

The chain combines TRBV7-8 with TRBJ1-1. CDR1 is SGHVS, CDR2 FQNEAQ, per germline. CDR3 length: 15 amino acids. The CDR3 sequence: CASSLGWDSNTEAFF.

The rearrangement joins TRBV28 to TRBJ1-2; TCRdb selects TRBD1, and the lack of DNA leaves this call unchecked. CDR3 length: 12 amino acids. Germline V CDR1 and CDR2: MDHEN, SYDVKM. The CDR3 reads CASRHPRYGYTF.

The chain combines TRBV20-1 with TRBJ2-1; with no DNA, the TCRdb D assignment of TRBD2 cannot be verified. The CDR3 runs 13 residues. Germline V CDR1 and CDR2: DFQATT, SNEGSKA (reference sequence). CDR3 in amino acids: CSAPPPTSGMGFF.

The V gene is TRBV20-1, the J gene TRBJ2-3; checking the TCRdb D call of TRBD2 is not possible without DNA. The CDR3 consists of 14 residues. Germline-derived CDR1 and CDR2 are DFQATT and SNEGSKA (reference sequence). The chain's CDR3 is CSARSSGGGDTQYF.

The gene calls are TRBV5-1 and TRBJ2-7. The CDR3 totals 13 residues. CDR1 and CDR2 (germline): SGHRS, YFSETQ. The CDR3 loop is CASSTVPPYEQYF.

The chain recombines TRBV27 with TRBJ2-3; the D gene TCRdb calls, TRBD2, cannot be checked with no DNA. Per germline, CDR1 MNHEY and CDR2 SMNVEV (reference sequence). This CDR3 spans 17 amino acids. The CDR3 is CASSLFGGLAVTDTQYF.

J is TRBJ2-7 and V is TRBV7-2. There are 14 residues in the CDR3. In germline, CDR1 is SGHTA, CDR2 FQGNSA. CDR3 amino acids: CASSLGPTSYEQYF.

The gene calls are TRBV10-3 and TRBJ2-7; TCRdb's D call of TRBD1 is untestable without DNA. Germline V gives CDR1 ENHRY, CDR2 SYGVKD. CDR3 size: 14 residues. The chain's CDR3 is CAIRRDGNSYEQYF.

The V call is TRBV6-2 or TRBV6-3, the J call TRBJ2-7. The CDR3 sequence is 11 residues long. Germline V gene data show CDR1 as MNHEY and CDR2 as SVGEGT. CDR3 region: CASSNAYEQYF.

The CDR3 reads CASSGGTSGRRGEQYF. This sequence joins TRBV27 and TRBJ2-7; TCRdb picks TRBD2, but there is no DNA to check that call. Germline V CDR1 and CDR2: MNHEY, SMNVEV (reference sequence). The CDR3 covers 16 residues.

The chain combines TRBV14 with TRBJ2-3; lacking DNA, the TRBD2 call made by TCRdb goes unchecked. The CDR3 contains 18 residues. The germline V gene encodes CDR1 SGHDN and CDR2 FVKESK. This CDR3 is CASSQETGLAGLTDTQYF.

This CDR3 reads CASSVTGQGNQPQHF. The V and J genes are TRBV2 and TRBJ1-5; there is no DNA to check the TCRdb D call of TRBD1. The CDR3 runs to 15 residues. In germline, CDR1 is SNHLY, CDR2 FYNNEI.

CDR3 protein: CASSSQQGTGELFF. The chain recombines TRBV13 with TRBJ2-2; TCRdb names TRBD1, which stays unverified in the absence of DNA. Germline V gene data show CDR1 as PRHDT and CDR2 as FYEKMQ (reference sequence). CDR3 length equals 14 residues.

This rearrangement joins TRBV5-1 to TRBJ2-5; TCRdb gives TRBD1 as the D gene, but with no DNA this cannot be confirmed. This CDR3 contains 14 residues. Looked up from germline, CDR1 is SGHRS and CDR2 is YFSETQ. The CDR3 spells CASRSGTGDETQYF.

The rearrangement uses TRBV12-3 or TRBV12-4 and TRBJ1-2; TCRdb proposes TRBD1, but this gene call is untestable without DNA. The CDR3 is 15 residues long. The CDR3 region is CASSPPQGGHYGYTF.

This chain links TRBV7-2 with TRBJ2-4; no DNA is available, so the TRBD1 call from TCRdb remains unchecked. This CDR3 region has 13 residues. Germline-derived CDR1 and CDR2 are SGHTA and FQGNSA. The CDR3 region is CASSLDRKNIQYF.

The genes are TRBV7-3 and TRBJ2-3; TCRdb outputs TRBD2, but without DNA this stays unchecked. The CDR3 length is 16 residues. CDR1 and CDR2 from the germline V gene are SGHTA and FQGTGA. CDR3 region: CASSPIAGGRTDTQYF.

The rearrangement joins TRBV29-1 to TRBJ2-1; the TCRdb D gene call, TRBD2, has no DNA to confirm it. The length of the CDR3 is 15 residues. Per germline, CDR1 SQVTM and CDR2 ANQGSEA. The CDR3 protein is CSVQTTSGGAEEQFF.